Listed here are 18 T cell receptor beta chains from one sample, sequenced in a study of blood T cell repertoires in COVID-19. Using immunoSEQ multiplex PCR, the repertoire was profiled, and TCRdb retains in-frame clones only, with some absent. In the table there are some 350,000 clones, nearly 90% of which are singletons. The sequenced sample was peripheral blood. Receptors were obtained from a young man with active or convalescent COVID-19.

On this clone: The CDR3 ends on some other residue instead of the conserved phenylalanine or tryptophan, so this is likely a read error. It is unclear where the CDR3 begins or ends on the DNA, so no DNA is shown, and the CDR3 is as TCRdb lists it. V gene TRBV2 combines with J gene TRBJ2-3; the D call in the table, TRBD2, was not verified against the DNA. The length of the CDR3 is 16 amino acids, counting both ends. Looked up from germline, CDR1 is SNHLY and CDR2 is FYNNEI. The chain's CDR3 is CASSEYGNWGLAGAAS.

The genes are TRBV6-6 and TRBJ2-3; TRBD2 aligns across 9 bases. The V segment lost 5 bases and the J segment 0 bases; nucleotides outside the gene matches: 12. Germline CDR1 reads MNHNY; CDR2 reads SVGAGI (reference sequence). CDR3 length: 18 amino acids. CDR3 nucleotides: TGTGCCAGCAGTCCAAAAGCGGGAGGCAGATCTAGCACAGATACGCAGTATTTT. It encodes CASSPKAGGRSSTDTQYF.

A note on this clone: A junction boundary mismatches the germline segment, possibly from a read error. V is TRBV28 and J is TRBJ1-6; possible D gene TRBD1, 5 bases. The CDR3 length is 11 residues. Germline V gene data show CDR1 as MDHEN and CDR2 as SYDVKM. CDR3 sequence reads: CASNSGQGRDF. In nucleotides, the CDR3 is TGTGCCAGCAACAGCGGACAAGGGCGGGATTTT.

The CDR3 DNA follows: TGTGCCAGCAGTTTATCCCAGATTATAGCGGGAGTAGGGGGAGATACGCAGTATTTT. It yields the protein CASSLSQIIAGVGGDTQYF. V gene TRBV27 combines with J gene TRBJ2-3; 9 positions agree with TRBD2. The V and J ends lost 0 bases and 5 bases, in that order; junction bases with no gene match: 15. The CDR3 is made up of 19 amino acids. Germline values: CDR1 MNHEY, CDR2 SMNVEV (reference sequence).

J is TRBJ2-3 and V is TRBV9; TRBD2 might be the D (6 bases). The germline V gene encodes CDR1 SGDLS and CDR2 YYNGEE. V lost 3 bases and J 0 bases, leaving 14 bases between the germline ends. The CDR3 is 16 residues long. The CDR3 protein is CASSDRGGESTDTQYF. CDR3 sequence (DNA): TGTGCCAGCAGCGACCGTGGAGGGGAGAGCACAGATACGCAGTATTTT.

CDR3 in amino acids: CASSPGPGVGEAFF. CDR3 bases: TGTGCCAGCAGCCCCGGACCCGGGGTCGGTGAAGCTTTCTTT. The V call is TRBV11-3, the J call TRBJ1-1; D gene unclear. The V gene lost 5 bases and the J gene lost 7 bases, with 17 bases spanning the gap. There are 14 residues in the CDR3. Per the germline V gene, CDR1 is SGHNT and CDR2 is YENEEA.

This chain connects TRBV9 to TRBJ2-2, with D possibly matching TRBD1 (5 bases). CDR1 SGDLS and CDR2 YYNGEE come from the germline V gene. CDR3 length: 14 residues. V lost 2 bases, J lost 7 bases, and 12 bases lay in between. CDR3 protein: CASSVGRAYGELFF. DNA for the CDR3: TGTGCCAGCAGCGTCGGCAGGGCCTACGGGGAGCTGTTTTTT. Using reference TRBV9 and TRBJ2-2 for the parts outside the CDR3, the full variable domain is DSGVTQTPKHLITATGQRVTLRCSPRSGDLSVYWYQQSLDQGLQFLIQYYNGEERAKGNILERFSAQQFPDLHSELNLSSLELGDSALYFCASSVGRAYGELFFGEGSRLTVL.

The chain recombines TRBV7-8 with TRBJ1-4; D is unresolved. V was pared by 3 bases and J by 7 bases, with 15 bases between. The germline V gene encodes CDR1 SGHVS and CDR2 FQNEAQ. The CDR3 has 15 amino acids. The CDR3 DNA is TGTGCCAGCAGCTTGGAAGGGAGAGCAGTTGAAAAACTGTTTTTT. The encoded protein is CASSLEGRAVEKLFF.

J is TRBJ1-3 and V is TRBV19; a possible D gene is TRBD1 (5 bases). V was pared by 7 bases and J by 0 bases, with 10 bases between. The CDR3 extends over 14 amino acids. Germline V gene lookup returns CDR1 LNHDA and CDR2 SQIVND (reference sequence). The CDR3 loop reads CASKTVASGNTIYF. As DNA, the CDR3 is TGTGCCAGTAAGACAGTTGCCTCTGGAAACACCATATATTTT. The full variable domain, in which reference TRBV19 and TRBJ1-3 provide the parts outside the CDR3, is DGGITQSPKYLFRKEGQNVTLSCEQNLNHDAMYWYRQDPGQGLRLIYYSQIVNDFQKGDIAEGYSVSREKKESFPLTVTSAQKNPTAFYLCASKTVASGNTIYFGEGSWLTVV.

This chain joins TRBV5-6 and TRBJ1-2; the match to TRBD1 covers 10 bases. The CDR3 has 14 residues. The germline gives CDR1 SGHDT, CDR2 YYEEEE. With V trimmed by 2 bases and J by 7 bases, 5 bases remained unmatched. In DNA, the CDR3 is TGTGCCAGCAGCTTTGACAGGGGGCTGCGTGGCTACACCTTC. It specifies CASSFDRGLRGYTF.

The CDR3 loop reads CSVGRVDAYEQYF. The CDR3 DNA reads TGCAGCGTTGGCAGGGTAGACGCCTACGAGCAGTACTTC. The chain joins TRBV29-1 to TRBJ2-7, with a possible D match to TRBD1 (5 bases). The CDR3 length is 13 residues. The V gene lost 4 bases and the J gene lost 2 bases, with 12 bases spanning the gap. CDR1 SQVTM and CDR2 ANQGSEA come from the germline V gene.

The J gene is TRBJ2-7, the V gene TRBV27, with D perhaps TRBD1 (5 bases). In germline, CDR1 is MNHEY, CDR2 SMNVEV (reference sequence). This CDR3 is built from 15 residues. Trimming cost V 4 bases and J 1 base, with 14 bases left between them. The DNA of the CDR3 is TGTGCCAGCAGTTCTCTTTGGGCAGGGTCCTACGAGCAGTACTTC. It is translated as CASSSLWAGSYEQYF.

The chain combines TRBV7-3 with TRBJ2-3; D unresolved. The CDR3 is 16 residues long. V shed 2 bases and J shed 0 bases, with 12 bases lying between them. In germline, CDR1 is SGHTA, CDR2 FQGTGA. The chain's CDR3 is CASSLFATVSTDTQYF. CDR3 nucleotide sequence: TGTGCCAGCAGCTTATTCGCAACAGTTAGCACAGATACGCAGTATTTT.

The rearrangement joins TRBV5-1 to TRBJ2-5, with unresolved D. V lost 0 bases, J lost 1 base, and 7 bases lay in between. The germline V gene encodes CDR1 SGHRS and CDR2 YFSETQ. This CDR3 region has 14 residues. CDR3 nucleotides: TGCGCCAGCAGCTTGGCCGCAGTCCAAGAGACCCAGTACTTC. Its protein is CASSLAAVQETQYF.

The chain links TRBV27 to TRBJ1-1; TRBD1 agrees at 7 bases. Germline values: CDR1 MNHEY, CDR2 SMNVEV (reference sequence). The CDR3 is 13 residues long. V lost 3 bases to trimming and J lost 4 bases; unmatched junction nucleotides: 2. CDR3 coding DNA: TGTGCCAGCAGTTTGGGACAGCCCACTGAAGCTTTCTTT. Amino acid sequence: CASSLGQPTEAFF.

The sample holds a few counts of this clone. The V and J genes are TRBV6-2 or TRBV6-3 and TRBJ2-7; TRBD2 agrees at 8 bases. Trimming took 6 bases from V and 7 from J; bases not matched to a gene: 17. CDR3 size: 16 residues. Germline V lookup: CDR1 MNHEY, CDR2 SVGEGT. The CDR3 DNA reads TGTGCCAGCAGCCCCCTCCGCGGGGGGAAATCGCGGGAGCAGTACTTC. It yields the protein CASSPLRGGKSREQYF.

The genes are TRBV2 and TRBJ2-5; tentative D call: TRBD1 (7 bases). Deletions cut 7 bases from V and 4 bases from J, with 16 bases between. The CDR3 is 14 residues long. Germline lookup yields CDR1 SNHLY and CDR2 FYNNEI. The CDR3 spells CASNIRQGGETQYF. The CDR3 DNA reads as TGTGCCAGCAACATAAGACAGGGAGGAGAGACCCAGTACTTC.

The rearrangement links TRBV7-9 to TRBJ1-6; 7 nucleotides match TRBD1. Germline lookup yields CDR1 SEHNR and CDR2 FQNEAQ (reference sequence). The CDR3 runs 14 residues. After removal of 5 bases from V and 6 bases from J, the junction contained 4 bases not matched to a gene. The CDR3 region has the DNA TGTGCCAGCAGCCCCGGGACAGTTAATTCACCCCTCCACTTT. Protein sequence: CASSPGTVNSPLHF.